What follows are 17 T cell receptor beta chains derived from one specimen sequenced in a study of cytomegalovirus exposure and HLA in healthy donors. Here immunoSEQ multiplex PCR was the method, and the copy in TCRdb shows in-frame clones only, minus some. Altogether under 250,000 clones are present, about 81% being singletons, with the ten largest covering 1% to 1.5%. The sequenced sample consisted of PBMCs. The source is a young woman in good health and CMV-seronegative.

This chain uses TRBV11-1 with TRBJ2-5, with 13 bases fitting TRBD2. Per the germline V gene, CDR1 is SGHAT and CDR2 is FQDESV (reference sequence). Trimming cost V 2 bases and J 4 bases; bases outside gene matches: 7. The CDR3 totals 17 residues. Written as DNA, the CDR3 is TGTGCCAGCAGCTTACGTCGGACTAGCGGGGGTGGAGAGACCCAGTACTTC. It yields the protein CASSLRRTSGGGETQYF.

The V gene is TRBV6-1, the J gene TRBJ2-3; 7 bases line up with TRBD2. The trim removed 8 bases at V and 3 bases at J, leaving 11 bases unmatched. CDR3 length: 15 residues. Germline-derived CDR1 and CDR2 are MNHNS and SASEGT. The CDR3 nucleotides read TGTGCCAGCCAGAGGAGCGGGGCCGTGACAGATACGCAGTATTTT. Its translation is CASQRSGAVTDTQYF.

The rearrangement links TRBV4-1 to TRBJ1-4; TRBD1 might be the D (6 bases). Germline loops: CDR1 MGHRA, CDR2 YSYEKL. Deletions cut 2 bases from V and 6 bases from J, with 13 bases between. CDR3 size: 15 residues. CDR3 sequence (DNA): TGCGCCAGCAGCCAAATGGGGACATATGATGAAAAACTGTTTTTT. Residues: CASSQMGTYDEKLFF.

The chain joins TRBV19 to TRBJ2-5, with 10 bases that match TRBD1. Losses at the gene ends were 1 base for V and 4 bases for J; bases not matched to a gene: 3. Looked up from germline, CDR1 is LNHDA and CDR2 is SQIVND (reference sequence). The CDR3 has 15 residues. CDR3 bases: TGTGCCAGTAGTATAGGCGGGACAGGGGCAGAGACCCAGTACTTC. Translated, it gives CASSIGGTGAETQYF.

The chain uses TRBV7-3 and TRBJ2-5; possible D gene TRBD2, 6 bases. This CDR3 comprises 13 residues. V lost 1 base, J lost 3 bases, and 6 bases lay in between. Germline V gene sequence: CDR1 SGHTA, CDR2 FQGTGA. CDR3 sequence reads: CASSLRREETQYF. In nucleotides, the CDR3 is TGTGCCAGCAGCTTAAGGAGGGAAGAGACCCAGTACTTC.

The chain has TRBV5-1 and TRBJ2-7; maybe TRBD2 (6 bases). Germline V CDR1 and CDR2: SGHRS, YFSETQ. The CDR3 length is 14 residues. V was cut by 4 bases and J by 0 bases, with 11 bases left in between. CDR3 sequence (DNA): TGCGCCAGCAGCCCGGGGACTGGCTCCTACGAGCAGTACTTC. Translating gives CASSPGTGSYEQYF.

This clone was seen a few times. The V call is TRBV30, the J call TRBJ2-1; a weak D match, TRBD1 (5 bases). Germline CDR1 is GTSNPN and CDR2 is SVGIG (reference sequence). With 4 bases removed from V and 2 bases from J, the gap between germline ends came to 9 bases. The CDR3 is made up of 13 amino acids. The DNA for the CDR3 is TGTGCCTGGACAGGGTCTACCTACAATGAGCAGTTCTTC. Encoded protein: CAWTGSTYNEQFF.

The chain has TRBV28 and TRBJ2-5; the D is unclear. The V and J ends lost 6 bases and 2 bases respectively, with 7 bases between them. The CDR3 contains 12 residues. Per the germline V gene, CDR1 is MDHEN and CDR2 is SYDVKM. CDR3 bases: TGTGCCAGCAGGACTTTTCAAGAGACCCAGTACTTC. Translating gives CASRTFQETQYF.

V usage is TRBV28 and J usage is TRBJ1-5; tentatively, D is TRBD1 (6 bases). The CDR3 runs to 15 residues. Germline V gene data show CDR1 as MDHEN and CDR2 as SYDVKM. Trimming removed 8 bases from V and 0 bases from J, with 14 bases in between. The CDR3: CASHRRGYSNQPQHF. CDR3 DNA: TGTGCCAGCCACCGAAGGGGGTATAGCAATCAGCCCCAGCATTTT.

CDR3 sequence: CASSEGLAGPRTQYF. The CDR3, as DNA: TGTGCCAGCAGCGAGGGACTAGCGGGCCCCAGGACCCAGTACTTC. The rearrangement uses TRBV9 and TRBJ2-5, with 12 bases aligning to TRBD2. This CDR3 contains 15 residues. The V gene's germline CDR1 is SGDLS and CDR2 YYNGEE. V dropped 3 bases and J dropped 7; count of bases not matched to a gene: 7. Full variable domain (outside the CDR3, taken from reference TRBV9 and TRBJ2-5): DSGVTQTPKHLITATGQRVTLRCSPRSGDLSVYWYQQSLDQGLQFLIQYYNGEERAKGNILERFSAQQFPDLHSELNLSSLELGDSALYFCASSEGLAGPRTQYFGPGTRLLVL.

The CDR3 loop is CASNLLLNTEAFF. CDR3 bases: TGTGCCAGCAACCTACTACTGAACACTGAAGCTTTCTTT. The V gene is TRBV5-4, the J gene TRBJ1-1; D not resolved. The V gene lost 6 bases and the J gene lost 0 bases, with 9 bases spanning the gap. CDR1 SGHNT and CDR2 YYREEE come from the germline V gene (reference sequence). The CDR3 has 13 amino acids.

This chain uses TRBV2 with TRBJ1-2, with unresolved D. V was cut by 6 bases and J by 4 bases, with 21 bases left in between. Germline CDR1 and CDR2: SNHLY and FYNNEI. The CDR3 totals 16 residues. The CDR3 here is CASSEREGTSGYGYTF. The CDR3 DNA is TGTGCCAGCAGCGAGAGGGAGGGTACAAGCGGCTATGGCTACACCTTC.

The chain is built from TRBV14 and TRBJ2-5, with 9 bases identical to TRBD2. CDR3 size: 16 residues. The germline gives CDR1 SGHDN, CDR2 FVKESK. The V segment lost 0 bases and the J segment 4 bases; nucleotides outside the gene matches: 6. The CDR3: CASSQDWGLAGETQYF. CDR3 nucleotide sequence: TGTGCCAGCAGCCAAGATTGGGGACTAGCAGGAGAGACCCAGTACTTC.

V gene TRBV5-4 combines with J gene TRBJ2-7, with TRBD2 matching 7 bases. The CDR3 has 17 amino acids. V was pared by 2 bases and J by 0 bases, with 11 bases of the junction left unmatched. Germline V gene sequence: CDR1 SGHNT, CDR2 YYREEE (reference sequence). CDR3 residues: CASSFSQLATSSYEQYF. CDR3 sequence (DNA): TGTGCCAGCAGCTTTAGCCAACTAGCGACATCCTCCTACGAGCAGTACTTC.

This clone came up many times. The chain couples TRBV6-1 to TRBJ1-2; TRBD1 matches at 9 bases. CDR1 is MNHNS, CDR2 SASEGT, per germline. This CDR3 is 14 amino acids long. The junction had 5 bases not matched to a gene; V was cut back by 3 bases and J by 6 bases. CDR3 region: CASSERGDRDGYTF. Here the CDR3 DNA reads TGTGCCAGCAGTGAGCGGGGGGACAGGGATGGCTACACCTTC.

This clone was detected only once. The chain employs TRBV5-1 and TRBJ2-6, with D possibly TRBD2 on 6 matching bases. From germline, CDR1 is SGHRS and CDR2 YFSETQ. V shed 4 bases and J shed 4 bases, with 12 bases lying between them. This CDR3 region has 15 residues. This chain's CDR3 is CASSQGLSGANVLTF. Written as DNA, the CDR3 is TGCGCCAGCAGCCAGGGACTTTCGGGGGCCAACGTCCTGACTTTC.

Only a few counts were recorded for this clone. The genes are TRBV28 and TRBJ1-2; no clear D. The CDR3 totals 11 residues. V lost 4 bases and J lost 4, with 4 bases in between. The V gene's germline CDR1 is MDHEN and CDR2 SYDVKM. Here the CDR3 DNA reads TGTGCCAGCAGTTCTAGCTATGGCTACACCTTC. As protein: CASSSSYGYTF.